Sequencing of this T cell receptor (beta chain) was carried out in a study of T cell clones after liver transplantation. General observations from the study: A significant post-transplant drop in circulating graft-donor-reactive CD4 TCRbeta sequences occurred in most of the 8 subjects. Post-transplant time points were not standardized, so conclusions are preliminary.

Trimming stripped 4 bases from V and 4 bases from J, with 19 bases between. The V gene's germline CDR1 is LGHNA and CDR2 YSLEER. The length of the CDR3 is 16 residues. As concerns this clone: Its matching antigen is unknown.

The table came from immunoSEQ multiplex PCR; TCRdb's copy has only in-frame clones and leaves some out. The sample records 70,000 to 85,000 clones, 75% to 90% being singletons. The chain carries TRBV4-3 and TRBJ1-2; a weak D match, TRBD1 (6 bases). The clonotype comes from a human donor who received a liver transplant. The sequencing used CD4+ T cells from blood, collected before liver transplant. The CDR3 protein is CASSPGGRTDLYGYTF. The CDR3 nucleotides are TGCGCCAGCAGCCCGGGGGGCCGGACGGACCTCTATGGCTACACCTTC.